Reported below is one TCR beta chain. The antigen is undetermined. The sample is drawn from a study of cytomegalovirus exposure and HLA in healthy donors. Broader study findings: The authors confirmed in vitro that a few CMV-associated chains were specific for CMV antigens. Segments of the TCR beta V type were, in most cases, productive about 87% or about 30% of the time in an earlier analysis. A later analysis linked a missense variant in DCLRE1C to the trimming of TCR beta V and J genes. Later analysis indicated greater clonal expansion among HLA-associated TCR beta chains than among equally common other chains.

The CDR3 totals 14 residues. CDR1 KGHSH and CDR2 LQKENI come from the germline V gene. V lost 4 bases and J lost 2, with 8 bases in between. PCR involved 60 Vbeta and 13 Jbeta primers. Profiled with immunoSEQ multiplex PCR; TCRdb holds only in-frame clones, not every one. In all, the sample yields 85,000 to 110,000 clones. The clonotype was recovered from a man in his forties in good health and CMV-seronegative. The sample taken for sequencing was PBMCs. The J gene is TRBJ1-4, the V gene TRBV18, with D uncertain. Here the CDR3 reads CASSLPSTNEKLFF. In nucleotides, the CDR3 is TGTGCCAGCTCACTACCAAGCACTAATGAAAAACTGTTTTTT.